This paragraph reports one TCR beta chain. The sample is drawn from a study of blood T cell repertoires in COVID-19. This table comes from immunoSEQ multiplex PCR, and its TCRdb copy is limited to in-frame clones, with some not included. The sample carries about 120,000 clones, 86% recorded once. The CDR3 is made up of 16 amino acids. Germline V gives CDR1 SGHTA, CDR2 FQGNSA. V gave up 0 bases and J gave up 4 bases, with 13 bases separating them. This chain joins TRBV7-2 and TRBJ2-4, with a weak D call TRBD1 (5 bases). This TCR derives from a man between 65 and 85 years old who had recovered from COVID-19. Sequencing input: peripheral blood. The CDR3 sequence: CASSLASQGRKNIQYF. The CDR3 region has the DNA TGTGCCAGCAGCTTAGCTTCCCAGGGCAGAAAAAACATTCAGTACTTC.